Described below is a single TCR beta chain sequence and its context. Its antigen remains unknown. These data come from a study of cytomegalovirus exposure and HLA in healthy donors. General study results and limits: First-cohort TCR clusters were later found to tend to co-occur in the roughly 130 validation repertoires. It was reported that the classifier diagnosed cytomegalovirus status with high specificity and sensitivity in both the original and validation cohorts. Researchers counted 150 to 200 TCR beta chains as cytomegalovirus-associated. Usually a TCR sequence was rare, but some public TCRs were found in many donors.

Profiling relied on immunoSEQ multiplex PCR, and the TCRdb table lists in-frame clones only, not all of them. The data contain roughly 48,000 clones, nearly 95% of them singletons. The sequencing sample was made of PBMCs. This TCR was sampled from a woman under 30 in good health and CMV-seropositive.

The CDR3 protein is CASTPSGNTGELFF. In DNA form, the CDR3 reads TGTGCCAGCACCCCTAGCGGGAATACCGGGGAGCTGTTTTTT. J is TRBJ2-2 and V is TRBV9; TRBD2 aligns across 9 bases. The V and J ends lost 6 bases and 5 bases, in that order; junction bases with no gene match: 5. The germline gives CDR1 SGDLS, CDR2 YYNGEE. This CDR3 has 14 amino acids.